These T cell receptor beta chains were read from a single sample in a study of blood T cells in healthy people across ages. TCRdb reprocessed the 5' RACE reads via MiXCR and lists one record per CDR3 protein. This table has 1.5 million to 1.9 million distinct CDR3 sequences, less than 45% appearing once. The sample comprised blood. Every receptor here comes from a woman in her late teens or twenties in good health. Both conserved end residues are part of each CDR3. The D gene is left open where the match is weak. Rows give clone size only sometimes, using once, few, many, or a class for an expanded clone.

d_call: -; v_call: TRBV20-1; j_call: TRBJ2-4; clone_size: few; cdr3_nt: TGCAGTGCTAGCGCACCAGCCAAAAACATTCAGTACTTC; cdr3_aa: CSASAPAKNIQYF
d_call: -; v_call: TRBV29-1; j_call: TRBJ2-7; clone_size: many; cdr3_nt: TGCAGCGTTGGCTGGCAGGGGATCTACGAGCAGTACTTC; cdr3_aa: CSVGWQGIYEQYF
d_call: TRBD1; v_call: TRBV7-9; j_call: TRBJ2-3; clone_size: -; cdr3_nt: TGTGCCAGCAGCCCATCGACAGGGGGCAGAACAGATACGCAGTATTTT; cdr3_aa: CASSPSTGGRTDTQYF
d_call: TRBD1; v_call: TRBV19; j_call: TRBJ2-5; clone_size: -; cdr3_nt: TGTGCCAGTAGTCCCCGGACAGGGGGCCGTATCTCGGAGACCCAGTACTTC; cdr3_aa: CASSPRTGGRISETQYF
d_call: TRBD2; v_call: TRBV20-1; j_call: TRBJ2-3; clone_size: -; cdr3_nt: TGCAGTGCTAGTTTAGCGGGGTCAGATACGCAGTATTTT; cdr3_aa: CSASLAGSDTQYF
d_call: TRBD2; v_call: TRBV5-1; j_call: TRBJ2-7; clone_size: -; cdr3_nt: TGCGCCAGCAGCAGAGGACTAGCGGGAGAGGGGTTGAGGATTTACGAGCAGTACTTC; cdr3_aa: CASSRGLAGEGLRIYEQYF
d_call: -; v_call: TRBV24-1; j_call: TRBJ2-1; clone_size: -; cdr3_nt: TGTGCCACCAGTGAGCGAACGGACTCATACTACGAGCAGTTCTTC; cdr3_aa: CATSERTDSYYEQFF
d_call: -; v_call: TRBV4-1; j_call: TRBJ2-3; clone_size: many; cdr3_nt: TGCGCCAGCAGCCAGGGTCCCTCAGGGGGCACAGATACGCAGTATTTT; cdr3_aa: CASSQGPSGGTDTQYF
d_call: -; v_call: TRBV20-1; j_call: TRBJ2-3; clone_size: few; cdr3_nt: TGCAGTGCTAGTGGACCGGGCCCAGATACGCAGTATTTT; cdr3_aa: CSASGPGPDTQYF
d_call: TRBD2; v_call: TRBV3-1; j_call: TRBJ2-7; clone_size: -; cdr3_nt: TGTGCCAGCAGCCGGGCCGGGACTACATACTACGAGCAGTACTTC; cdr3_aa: CASSRAGTTYYEQYF
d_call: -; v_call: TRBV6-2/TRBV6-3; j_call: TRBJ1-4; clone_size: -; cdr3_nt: TGTGCCAGCCTGGACGGGAATGAAAAACTGTTTTTT; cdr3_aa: CASLDGNEKLFF
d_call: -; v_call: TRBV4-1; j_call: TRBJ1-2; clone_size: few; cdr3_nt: TGCGCCAGCAGCCAACGGGATAACTATGGCTACACCTTC; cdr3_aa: CASSQRDNYGYTF
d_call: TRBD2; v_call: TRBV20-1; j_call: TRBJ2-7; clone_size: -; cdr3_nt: TGCAGTGCTAGAATCCCGGCGGGAGGCGCCTACGAGCAGTACTTC; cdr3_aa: CSARIPAGGAYEQYF
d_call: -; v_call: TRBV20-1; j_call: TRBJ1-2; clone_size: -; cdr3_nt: TGCAGTGCTCCGGACACCTTGGGCTATGGCTACACCTTC; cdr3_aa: CSAPDTLGYGYTF
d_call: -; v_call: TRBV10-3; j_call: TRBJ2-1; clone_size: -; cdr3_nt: TGTGCCATCAGTGTGACAGCCTTCTCCTACAATGAGCAGTTCTTC; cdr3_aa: CAISVTAFSYNEQFF
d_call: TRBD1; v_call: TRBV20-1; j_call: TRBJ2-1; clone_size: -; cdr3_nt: TGCAGTGCTAGAGGGGACAGGGCTAACTACAATGAGCAGTTCTTC; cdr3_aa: CSARGDRANYNEQFF
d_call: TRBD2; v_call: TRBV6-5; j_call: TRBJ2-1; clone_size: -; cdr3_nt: TGTGCCAGCAGTTACTCGATTAGAGTAGGACTAGCGTACAATGAGCAGTTCTTC; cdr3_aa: CASSYSIRVGLAYNEQFF
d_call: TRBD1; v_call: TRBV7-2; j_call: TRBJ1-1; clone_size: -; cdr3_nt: TGTGCCAGCAGCATCAGTAAGGGGGCCCCGGGAGCTTTCTTT; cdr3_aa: CASSISKGAPGAFF
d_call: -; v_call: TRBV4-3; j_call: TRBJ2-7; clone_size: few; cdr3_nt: TGCGCCAGCAGCCTAGATCTAGAATACGAGCAGTACTTC; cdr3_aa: CASSLDLEYEQYF
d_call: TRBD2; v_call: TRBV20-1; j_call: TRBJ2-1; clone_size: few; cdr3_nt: TGCAGTGCTAGAGGTAGCGGGGGGGCCCATGAGCAGTTCTTC; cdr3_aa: CSARGSGGAHEQFF
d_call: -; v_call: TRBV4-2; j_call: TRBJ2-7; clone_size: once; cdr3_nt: TGTGCCAGCAGCCAACCGCGGGTTGACGAGCGGTACTTC; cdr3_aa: CASSQPRVDERYF
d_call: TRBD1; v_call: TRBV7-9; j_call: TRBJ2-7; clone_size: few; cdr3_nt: TGTGCCAGCAGCGACTTCCGGACAGGGGGCTACGAGCAGTACTTC; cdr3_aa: CASSDFRTGGYEQYF
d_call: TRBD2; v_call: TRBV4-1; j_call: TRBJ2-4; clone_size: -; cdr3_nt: TGCGCCAGCAGCCAAGCGCTAGCGGGGATTGGGAACATTCAGTACTTC; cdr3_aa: CASSQALAGIGNIQYF
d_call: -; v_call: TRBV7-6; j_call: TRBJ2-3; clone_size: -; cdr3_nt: TGTGCCAGCAGCTCGTTATCAGGGAAAAATACGCAGTATTTT; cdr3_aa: CASSSLSGKNTQYF
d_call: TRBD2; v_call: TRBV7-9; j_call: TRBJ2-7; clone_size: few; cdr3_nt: TGTGCCAGCAGCTTGGCTAGCGGGAGGGCGACCTACGAGCAGTACTTC; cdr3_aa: CASSLASGRATYEQYF
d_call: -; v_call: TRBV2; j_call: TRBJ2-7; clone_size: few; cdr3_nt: TGTGCCAGCAGTATAAGGGGACTGTACGAGCAGTACTTC; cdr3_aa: CASSIRGLYEQYF
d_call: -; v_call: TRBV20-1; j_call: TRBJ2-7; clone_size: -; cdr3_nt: TGCAGTGCTCCAGACAGCTACGAGCAGTACTTC; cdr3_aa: CSAPDSYEQYF
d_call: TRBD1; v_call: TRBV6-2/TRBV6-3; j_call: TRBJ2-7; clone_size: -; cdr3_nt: TGTGCCAGCGCTGGACAGGGGAGCTCCTACGAGCAGTACTTC; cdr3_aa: CASAGQGSSYEQYF
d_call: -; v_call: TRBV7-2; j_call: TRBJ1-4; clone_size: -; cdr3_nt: TGTGCCAGCAGCCGCCCAGGTGCCCGTCGGGCTGAAAAACTGTTTTTT; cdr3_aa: CASSRPGARRAEKLFF
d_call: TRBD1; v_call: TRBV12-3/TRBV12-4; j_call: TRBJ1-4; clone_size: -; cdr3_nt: TGTGCCAGCAGTTTAGGCGTCAGGGGGTATGAAAAACTGTTTTTT; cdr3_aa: CASSLGVRGYEKLFF
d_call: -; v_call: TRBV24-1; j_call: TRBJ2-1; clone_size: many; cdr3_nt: TGTGCCACCAGTGACCCTGGGACCTACAATGAGCAGTTCTTC; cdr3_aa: CATSDPGTYNEQFF
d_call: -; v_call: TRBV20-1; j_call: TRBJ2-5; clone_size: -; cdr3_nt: TGCAGTGTTCAGAGGGGGGAAAAGACCCAGTACTTC; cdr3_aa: CSVQRGEKTQYF
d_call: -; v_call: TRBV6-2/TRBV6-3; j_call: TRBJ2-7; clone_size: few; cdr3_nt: TGTGCCAGCAGTTACGAGGGAACCTACGAGCAGTACTTC; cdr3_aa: CASSYEGTYEQYF
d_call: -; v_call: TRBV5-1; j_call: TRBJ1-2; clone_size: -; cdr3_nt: TGCGCCAGCAGCTCGGAATGGGGGGCGGATGGCTACACCTTC; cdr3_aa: CASSSEWGADGYTF
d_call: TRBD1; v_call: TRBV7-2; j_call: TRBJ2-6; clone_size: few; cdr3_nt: TGTGCCAGCAGCTTAGCTACAGGGGTGCGCGGGGCCAACGTCCTGACTTTC; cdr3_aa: CASSLATGVRGANVLTF
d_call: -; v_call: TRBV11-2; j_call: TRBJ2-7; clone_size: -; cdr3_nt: TGTGCCAGCAGCTTAGTTTGGCCAGTCACCTACAATGAGCAGTACTTC; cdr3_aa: CASSLVWPVTYNEQYF
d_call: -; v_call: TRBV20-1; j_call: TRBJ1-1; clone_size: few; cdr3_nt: TGCAGTGCTAAAATCCAGAACACTGAAGCTTTCTTT; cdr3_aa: CSAKIQNTEAFF
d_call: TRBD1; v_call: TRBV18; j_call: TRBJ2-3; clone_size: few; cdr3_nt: TGTGCCAGCTCACAAGGACAGGGGGGCACAGATACGCAGTATTTT; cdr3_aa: CASSQGQGGTDTQYF
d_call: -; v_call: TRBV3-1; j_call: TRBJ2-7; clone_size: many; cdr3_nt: TGCGCCAGCAGCCAAGATTACTACGAGCAGTACTTC; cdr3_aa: CASSQDYYEQYF
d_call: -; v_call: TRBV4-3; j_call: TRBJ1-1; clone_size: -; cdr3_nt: TGCGCCAGCAGCCAAGACAGGTTTGGGAACACTGAAGCTTTCTTT; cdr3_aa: CASSQDRFGNTEAFF
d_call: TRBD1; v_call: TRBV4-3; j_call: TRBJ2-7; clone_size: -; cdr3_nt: TGCGCCAGCAGCCATTCCGCGACAGGGGAAACCTACGAGCAGTACTTC; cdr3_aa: CASSHSATGETYEQYF
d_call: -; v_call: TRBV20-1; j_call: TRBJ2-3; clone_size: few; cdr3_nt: TGCAGTGCTAGAGATGTCGCCAGGGAAGGAGATACGCAGTATTTT; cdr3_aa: CSARDVAREGDTQYF
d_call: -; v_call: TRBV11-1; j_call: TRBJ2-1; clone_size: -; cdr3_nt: TGTGCCGGCAGCTCTCGACCCCGCGGTGAGCAGTTCTTC; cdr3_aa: CAGSSRPRGEQFF
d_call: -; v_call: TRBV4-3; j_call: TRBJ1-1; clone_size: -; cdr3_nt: TGCGCCAGCAGCCACCAGGGAGTACGCACTGAAGCTTTCTTT; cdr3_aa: CASSHQGVRTEAFF
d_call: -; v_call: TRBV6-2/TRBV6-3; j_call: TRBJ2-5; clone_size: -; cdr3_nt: TGTGCCAGCAGAAGGACCCAATCTGGGGAGACCCAGTACTTC; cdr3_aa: CASRRTQSGETQYF
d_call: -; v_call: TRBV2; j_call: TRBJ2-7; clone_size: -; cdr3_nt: TGTGCCAGCAGTGCTTTCCAGGGGAGCTACGAGCAGTACTTC; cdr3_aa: CASSAFQGSYEQYF
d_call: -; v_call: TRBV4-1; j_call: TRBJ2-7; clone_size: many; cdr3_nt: TGCGCCAGCAGCCAAGTACGGGACTACGAGCAGTACTTC; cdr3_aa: CASSQVRDYEQYF
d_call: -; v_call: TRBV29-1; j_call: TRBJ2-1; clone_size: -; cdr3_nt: TGCAGCGTTGGAGGGAAAGTCTCCTACAATGAGCAGTTCTTC; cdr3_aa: CSVGGKVSYNEQFF
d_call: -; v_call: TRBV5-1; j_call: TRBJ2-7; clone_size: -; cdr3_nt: TGCGCCAGCAGCTCGGCCGCCAGCTCCTACAATGAGCAGTACTTC; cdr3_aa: CASSSAASSYNEQYF